Below, one TCR beta chain is given with its context. What it recognizes is unknown. This entry is derived from a study of T-cell memory formation after mild COVID-19. Findings of the study overall: The authors did not confirm SARS-CoV-2 specificity of second-wave clones peaking day 37.

TCR alpha and TCR beta cDNA libraries with sample barcodes and UMIs came from 5'RACE using constant-segment primers. TCRdb ran MiXCR on the 5' RACE reads and lists one entry per CDR3 protein. Altogether approximately 410,000 distinct CDR3 sequences are present, 23% being singletons, with the ten largest covering under 15%. The CDR3 is made up of 15 amino acids. CDR1 is SGHTA and CDR2 is FQGTGA in the germline V gene. Trimming took 5 bases from V and 7 from J; bases not matched to a gene: 6. The sample comprised PBMCs or a T cell subset sorted from them (not recorded which). The chain has TRBV7-3 and TRBJ2-5; 14 nucleotides match TRBD2. This clonotype was obtained from an adult woman who had mild COVID-19 (a few samples of this study predate the infection). Cell type and time point are not known. The CDR3 sequence: CASSPTSGGAATQYF. The CDR3 DNA sequence: TGTGCCAGCAGCCCGACTAGCGGGGGGGCTGCGACCCAGTACTTC.